These T cell receptor beta chains were read from a single sample in a study of radiation and T cells in renal cell carcinoma. Libraries were prepared by immunoSEQ multiplex PCR; TCRdb keeps only in-frame clonotypes and omits some of them. The sample contains around 15,000 clones, over 60% of which appear only once. Sequencing was performed on tumor tissue, taken from a patient whose treatment included radiotherapy and nephrectomy. These receptors were obtained from a woman aged 70-85 years with renal cell carcinoma. Each CDR3 is given with its conserved first and last residue. The D gene is left open where the match is weak. Size is stated for part of the rows, as once, few or many counts, or as a class when the clone is expanded.

d_gene: TRBD2; abundance: -; len: 18; j_gene: TRBJ2-1; v_gene: TRBV7-9; CDR3nt: TGTGCCAGCAGCTCCTCTTTTGGACTAGCGGGAAGAAACAATGAGCAGTTCTTC; CDR3aa: CASSSSFGLAGRNNEQFF
d_gene: -; abundance: few; len: 16; j_gene: TRBJ1-3; v_gene: TRBV7-9; CDR3nt: TGTGCCAGCACCCCTCAGGGCCTCTACTCTGGAAACACCATATATTTT; CDR3aa: CASTPQGLYSGNTIYF
d_gene: -; abundance: -; len: 14; j_gene: TRBJ2-5; v_gene: TRBV2; CDR3nt: TGTGCCAGCAGTGACGTAAGCCCGCGGGAGACCCAGTACTTC; CDR3aa: CASSDVSPRETQYF
d_gene: TRBD1; abundance: -; len: 14; j_gene: TRBJ2-7; v_gene: TRBV7-2; CDR3nt: TGTGCCAGCAGCCCGACAGGGATCCCCTACGAGCAGTACTTC; CDR3aa: CASSPTGIPYEQYF
d_gene: -; abundance: -; len: 14; j_gene: TRBJ2-1; v_gene: TRBV2; CDR3nt: TGTGCCAGCAGTGGATCCGGGACGATCAATGAGCAGTTCTTC; CDR3aa: CASSGSGTINEQFF
d_gene: TRBD1; abundance: -; len: 16; j_gene: TRBJ2-7; v_gene: TRBV11-2; CDR3nt: TGTGCCAGCAGCGAAGGATACGGGACAGGTGCCTACGAGCAGTACTTC; CDR3aa: CASSEGYGTGAYEQYF
d_gene: -; abundance: -; len: 12; j_gene: TRBJ1-6; v_gene: TRBV6-5; CDR3nt: TGTGCCGCTCGCGGGGCGCGATCACCCCTCCACTTT; CDR3aa: CAARGARSPLHF
d_gene: -; abundance: -; len: 12; j_gene: TRBJ1-1; v_gene: TRBV6-1; CDR3nt: TGTGCCAGCAGTGAAGAGGGGAGGGTAGCTTTCTTT; CDR3aa: CASSEEGRVAFF
d_gene: TRBD2; abundance: once; len: 16; j_gene: TRBJ2-2; v_gene: TRBV9; CDR3nt: TGTGCCACCTCAAGGTTAGCGGGAGGGCAGGACGGGGAGCTGTTTTTT; CDR3aa: CATSRLAGGQDGELFF
d_gene: -; abundance: -; len: 14; j_gene: TRBJ1-2; v_gene: TRBV19; CDR3nt: TGTGCCATTACTCACAGGGATTTAAACTATGGCTACACCTTC; CDR3aa: CAITHRDLNYGYTF
d_gene: -; abundance: once; len: 15; j_gene: TRBJ1-5; v_gene: TRBV21-1; CDR3nt: TGTGCCAGCAGCACTCAGGGGACAAGGGATAAGCCCCAGCATTTT; CDR3aa: CASSTQGTRDKPQHF
d_gene: -; abundance: -; len: 16; j_gene: TRBJ2-6; v_gene: TRBV27; CDR3nt: TGTGCCAGCAGTCTATCCTCGAGGTCTGGGGCCAACGTCCTGACTTTC; CDR3aa: CASSLSSRSGANVLTF
d_gene: TRBD1; abundance: -; len: 15; j_gene: TRBJ2-1; v_gene: TRBV9; CDR3nt: TGTGCCAGCAGCGACACAGGGGCTCACTACAATGAGCAGTTCTTC; CDR3aa: CASSDTGAHYNEQFF
d_gene: TRBD2; abundance: -; len: 16; j_gene: TRBJ2-4; v_gene: TRBV7-9; CDR3nt: TGTGCCAGCAGCTTGGGACTAGCGGGAGCCAAAAACATTCAGTACTTC; CDR3aa: CASSLGLAGAKNIQYF
d_gene: TRBD1; abundance: -; len: 16; j_gene: TRBJ2-1; v_gene: TRBV9; CDR3nt: TGTGCCAGCAGCGTACGTCGGGGACAGGGTCTGAATGAGCAGTTCTTC; CDR3aa: CASSVRRGQGLNEQFF
d_gene: TRBD2; abundance: medium-sized; len: 14; j_gene: TRBJ2-1; v_gene: TRBV10-1; CDR3nt: TGCGCCAGCAGTCCGGGACTAGTACTGCATGAGCAGTTCTTC; CDR3aa: CASSPGLVLHEQFF
d_gene: TRBD2; abundance: few; len: 17; j_gene: TRBJ2-5; v_gene: TRBV9; CDR3nt: TGTGCCAGCAGCGCTGGATCGGGACTAGCGGGACAAGAGACCCAGTACTTC; CDR3aa: CASSAGSGLAGQETQYF
d_gene: -; abundance: -; len: 14; j_gene: TRBJ1-3; v_gene: TRBV2; CDR3nt: TGTGCCAGCAGTGTGAACCTCTCTGGAAACACCATATATTTT; CDR3aa: CASSVNLSGNTIYF
d_gene: TRBD1; abundance: -; len: 18; j_gene: TRBJ2-2; v_gene: TRBV7-8; CDR3nt: TGTGCCAGCAGCTTAGAGACGACAGGGCGGATGAACACCGGGGAGCTGTTTTTT; CDR3aa: CASSLETTGRMNTGELFF
d_gene: -; abundance: few; len: 16; j_gene: TRBJ2-3; v_gene: TRBV6-1; CDR3nt: TGTGCCAGCAGTGATAAGGGACTCGTGAGGACAGATACGCAGTATTTT; CDR3aa: CASSDKGLVRTDTQYF
d_gene: -; abundance: -; len: 13; j_gene: TRBJ2-2; v_gene: TRBV25-1; CDR3nt: TGTGCCAGCAGTGACACTAACACCGGGGAGCTGTTTTTT; CDR3aa: CASSDTNTGELFF
d_gene: TRBD2; abundance: -; len: 20; j_gene: TRBJ2-3; v_gene: TRBV4-3; CDR3nt: TGCGCCAGCAGCCAAGATGCTCCCTCCCCACTAGCGGGAGTTACAGATACGCAGTATTTT; CDR3aa: CASSQDAPSPLAGVTDTQYF
d_gene: TRBD2; abundance: many; len: 15; j_gene: TRBJ2-7; v_gene: TRBV27; CDR3nt: TGTGCCAGCAGTGGAGGACTAGCGGGAGAGTACGAGCAGTACTTC; CDR3aa: CASSGGLAGEYEQYF
d_gene: -; abundance: few; len: 15; j_gene: TRBJ1-2; v_gene: TRBV5-5; CDR3nt: TGTGCCAGCAGCTTGGACTCGGCCAGTAACTATGGCTACACCTTC; CDR3aa: CASSLDSASNYGYTF
d_gene: TRBD2; abundance: -; len: 15; j_gene: TRBJ2-1; v_gene: TRBV18; CDR3nt: TGTGCCAGCTCACGTACTAGCGGGAGTCTCAATGAGCAGTTCTTC; CDR3aa: CASSRTSGSLNEQFF
d_gene: TRBD2; abundance: -; len: 14; j_gene: TRBJ2-7; v_gene: TRBV28; CDR3nt: TGTGCCAGCAGGGCTGGGACTAGTCGGGACGAGCAGTACTTC; CDR3aa: CASRAGTSRDEQYF
d_gene: -; abundance: -; len: 14; j_gene: TRBJ2-7; v_gene: TRBV7-2; CDR3nt: TGTGCCAGCAGTTCGGGGCAGGGCTCCTACGAGCAGTACTTC; CDR3aa: CASSSGQGSYEQYF
d_gene: -; abundance: -; len: 13; j_gene: TRBJ1-2; v_gene: TRBV5-1; CDR3nt: TGCGCCAGCAGCCGAGAGGGGGGCAATGGCTACACCTTC; CDR3aa: CASSREGGNGYTF
d_gene: -; abundance: once; len: 16; j_gene: TRBJ1-3; v_gene: TRBV5-1; CDR3nt: TGCGCCAGCAGCTTGGCCGCAGGGAGCTCTGGAAACACCATATATTTT; CDR3aa: CASSLAAGSSGNTIYF
d_gene: -; abundance: -; len: 14; j_gene: TRBJ1-1; v_gene: TRBV5-1; CDR3nt: TGCGCCAGCAGCTTCAGAGGGGAAGGTACTGAAGCTTTCTTT; CDR3aa: CASSFRGEGTEAFF
d_gene: -; abundance: once; len: 11; j_gene: TRBJ2-1; v_gene: TRBV18; CDR3nt: TGTGCCAGCTCACCCGGCAATGAGCAGTTCTTC; CDR3aa: CASSPGNEQFF
d_gene: -; abundance: -; len: 16; j_gene: TRBJ2-1; v_gene: TRBV25-1; CDR3nt: TGTGCCAGCAGTGAAGAGGGACCCCCCTCCTACAATGAGCAGTTCTTC; CDR3aa: CASSEEGPPSYNEQFF
d_gene: -; abundance: -; len: 15; j_gene: TRBJ1-4; v_gene: TRBV13; CDR3nt: TGTGCCAGCAGCTTACGTCCAGGGGCTAATGAAAAACTGTTTTTT; CDR3aa: CASSLRPGANEKLFF
d_gene: -; abundance: -; len: 14; j_gene: TRBJ1-1; v_gene: TRBV2; CDR3nt: TGTGCCAGCAGTGGGGGGAGGGGAGGGACTGAAGCTTTCTTT; CDR3aa: CASSGGRGGTEAFF
d_gene: TRBD2; abundance: -; len: 20; j_gene: TRBJ2-3; v_gene: TRBV10-1; CDR3nt: TGCGCCAGCAGTGGAGCTACCGGGACTAGCGGGAGACGTGGCACAGATACGCAGTATTTT; CDR3aa: CASSGATGTSGRRGTDTQYF
d_gene: TRBD2; abundance: -; len: 14; j_gene: TRBJ2-1; v_gene: TRBV9; CDR3nt: TGTGCCAGCAGCGCCTCCTTTAGCGGGAATGAGCAGTTCTTC; CDR3aa: CASSASFSGNEQFF
d_gene: TRBD2; abundance: -; len: 17; j_gene: TRBJ2-3; v_gene: TRBV7-8; CDR3nt: TGTGCCAGCAGCGAGGGGACTAGCTGGACTAGCACAGATACGCAGTATTTT; CDR3aa: CASSEGTSWTSTDTQYF
d_gene: TRBD2; abundance: -; len: 17; j_gene: TRBJ2-2; v_gene: TRBV7-2; CDR3nt: TGTGCCAGCAGCAGAAGGGCCGGCGGGAGCGGAACCGGGGAGCTGTTTTTT; CDR3aa: CASSRRAGGSGTGELFF
d_gene: -; abundance: large; len: 16; j_gene: TRBJ2-3; v_gene: TRBV5-4; CDR3nt: TGTGCCAGCAGCCTGCGTCTCTCCTACCGCACAGATACGCAGTATTTT; CDR3aa: CASSLRLSYRTDTQYF
d_gene: TRBD1; abundance: -; len: 14; j_gene: TRBJ2-5; v_gene: TRBV19; CDR3nt: TGTGCCAGTAGTATCCCCACAGGGGGCGAGACCCAGTACTTC; CDR3aa: CASSIPTGGETQYF
d_gene: -; abundance: -; len: 14; j_gene: TRBJ1-2; v_gene: TRBV5-1; CDR3nt: TGCGCCAGCAGCCCAGGGATGGGATTTTCTGGCTACACCTTC; CDR3aa: CASSPGMGFSGYTF
d_gene: -; abundance: -; len: 13; j_gene: TRBJ1-1; v_gene: TRBV30; CDR3nt: TGTGCCTGGAGTGTGGGAGTGAACACTGAAGCTTTCTTT; CDR3aa: CAWSVGVNTEAFF
d_gene: -; abundance: few; len: 13; j_gene: TRBJ1-1; v_gene: TRBV11-2; CDR3nt: TGTGCCAGCAGCTTTGGCAGGGACACTGAAGCTTTCTTT; CDR3aa: CASSFGRDTEAFF
d_gene: -; abundance: -; len: 16; j_gene: TRBJ2-1; v_gene: TRBV28; CDR3nt: TGTGCCAGCAGTTTCCTTAGCGGAGGGATATTCAATGAGCAGTTCTTC; CDR3aa: CASSFLSGGIFNEQFF
d_gene: -; abundance: few; len: 15; j_gene: TRBJ2-3; v_gene: TRBV19; CDR3nt: TGTGCCAGTAGTATAGTGGGCGGGAGCACAGATACGCAGTATTTT; CDR3aa: CASSIVGGSTDTQYF
d_gene: -; abundance: -; len: 16; j_gene: TRBJ2-2; v_gene: TRBV21-1; CDR3nt: TGTGCCAGCAGCAAGATGCCAGGGATGAACACCGGGGAGCTGTTTTTT; CDR3aa: CASSKMPGMNTGELFF
d_gene: -; abundance: -; len: 13; j_gene: TRBJ1-5; v_gene: TRBV2; CDR3nt: TGTGCCAGCAGTGAAGACCCCGCCGAGCCCCAGCATTTT; CDR3aa: CASSEDPAEPQHF
d_gene: TRBD1; abundance: -; len: 13; j_gene: TRBJ1-2; v_gene: TRBV6-1; CDR3nt: TGTGCCAGCAGATCGGACAGGGGACGCGGCTACACCTTC; CDR3aa: CASRSDRGRGYTF
d_gene: -; abundance: few; len: 13; j_gene: TRBJ2-5; v_gene: TRBV29-1; CDR3nt: TGCAGCGTTGCGGGCAGCGGTCAAGAGACCCAGTACTTC; CDR3aa: CSVAGSGQETQYF
d_gene: TRBD1; abundance: -; len: 15; j_gene: TRBJ1-1; v_gene: TRBV18; CDR3nt: TGTGCCAGCTCAGTCCGACAGGGGGAGAACACTGAAGCTTTCTTT; CDR3aa: CASSVRQGENTEAFF